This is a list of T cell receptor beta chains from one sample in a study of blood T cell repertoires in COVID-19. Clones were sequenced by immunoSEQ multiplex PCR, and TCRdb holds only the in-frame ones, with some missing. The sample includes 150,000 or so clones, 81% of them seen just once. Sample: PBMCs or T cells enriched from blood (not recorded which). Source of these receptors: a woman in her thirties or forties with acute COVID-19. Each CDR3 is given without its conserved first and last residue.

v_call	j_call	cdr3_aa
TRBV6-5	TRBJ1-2	ASSRNRGYGYT
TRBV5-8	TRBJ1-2	ASSRADRGGYT
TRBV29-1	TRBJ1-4	SGGDRGRLF
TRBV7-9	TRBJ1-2	ASSSQDRAAGYT
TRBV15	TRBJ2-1	ATSANSRQGPNEQF
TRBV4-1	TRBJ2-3	ASSQDRVTDTQY
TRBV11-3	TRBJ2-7	ASSSHPDRDPYEQY
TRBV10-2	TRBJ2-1	ASSELIGTRYNEQF
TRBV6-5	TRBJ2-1	ASSYSASSYNEQF
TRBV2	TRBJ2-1	ASSEELAGVREQF
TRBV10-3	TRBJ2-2	AISEGSGRYTGELF
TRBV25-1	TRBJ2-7	ASSLSLEEQY
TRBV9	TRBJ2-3	ASSVGRLAGGGDTQY
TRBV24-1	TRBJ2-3	ATSAGSTDTQY
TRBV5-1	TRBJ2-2	ASSEAGQGKLNTGELF
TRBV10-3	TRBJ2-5	AISEELSGLRKRKTQY